Each of the 25 T cell receptor beta chains below was sequenced from the same sample in a study of T cells in Graves' hyperthyroidism and ophthalmopathy. Researchers amplified the TCR beta CDR3 regions from RNA transcripts. TCR CDR3 regions were first amplified by RT-PCR with HTBI primers. MiXCR was run by TCRdb on the multiplex PCR reads, yielding one entry per CDR3 protein. The sample carries fewer than 350,000 distinct CDR3 sequences, approximately 18% recorded once. Sequenced input: blood. Receptor source: a man aged 50-59 years with Graves' ophthalmopathy.

The chain has TRBV5-1 and TRBJ2-5, with D hard to call. Trimming left V 4 bases short and J 3 bases short, with 13 bases between. CDR1 SGHRS and CDR2 YFSETQ come from the germline V gene. This CDR3 is 14 amino acids long. The CDR3 is CASSPVGVEETQYF. Here the CDR3 DNA reads TGCGCCAGCAGCCCGGTTGGGGTGGAAGAGACCCAGTACTTC.

For the CDR3, the DNA is TGTGCCAGCAGTTTGGGGGCTAGCGGGAGGGGCGGGGAGCTGTTTTTT. This codes for CASSLGASGRGGELFF. The chain is built from TRBV27 and TRBJ2-2, with 12 bases matching TRBD2. There are 16 residues in the CDR3. Per the germline V gene, CDR1 is MNHEY and CDR2 is SMNVEV (reference sequence). J was trimmed by 7 bases and V by 3 bases; bases with no gene match: 6.

The sample holds many counts of this clonotype. The V gene is TRBV5-1, the J gene TRBJ2-7; D tentatively fits TRBD1 or TRBD2 (7 bases each). The CDR3 sequence is 14 residues long. V lost 2 bases and J 7 bases, leaving 16 bases between the germline ends. Germline CDR1 is SGHRS and CDR2 is YFSETQ. The CDR3 region is CASSLGRGPSEQYF. CDR3 sequence (DNA): TGCGCCAGCAGCTTAGGGAGGGGGCCTTCTGAGCAGTACTTC.

The V and J genes are TRBV10-2 and TRBJ2-6; a weak D match, TRBD1 (6 bases). CDR1 is WSHSY, CDR2 SAAADI, per germline. The CDR3 has 17 residues. V lost 2 bases to trimming and J lost 0 bases, with 11 bases between them. This CDR3 is CASSENRVLSGANVLTF. The DNA for the CDR3 is TGCGCCAGCAGTGAGAACAGGGTCCTCTCTGGGGCCAACGTCCTGACTTTC.

The V call is TRBV3-1, the J call TRBJ1-3, with a weak D call TRBD1 (5 bases). Germline V lookup: CDR1 LGHDT, CDR2 YNNKEL (reference sequence). V shed 5 bases and J shed 3 bases, with 14 bases lying between them. This CDR3 is built from 15 residues. CDR3 amino acids: CASSAPGGSGNTIYF. CDR3 DNA sequence: TGTGCCAGCAGCGCCCCGGGGGGGAGTGGAAACACCATATATTTT.

This clonotype was observed at least ten times. The gene calls are TRBV6-1 and TRBJ1-1, with a possible D match to TRBD1 (6 bases). CDR1 is MNHNS and CDR2 is SASEGT in the germline V gene. Trimming left V 4 bases short and J 0 bases short, with 12 bases between. This CDR3 has 15 amino acids. As DNA, the CDR3 is TGTGCCAGCAGTGGACCGACAGGAGTGAACACTGAAGCTTTCTTT. As protein: CASSGPTGVNTEAFF.

With regard to this clonotype: One end of the junction is discordant with germline, which a read error may explain. The chain has TRBV10-3 and TRBJ2-2; TRBD1 agrees at 8 bases. The CDR3 is made up of 14 amino acids. Germline V lookup: CDR1 ENHRY, CDR2 SYGVKD. As DNA, the CDR3 is TGTGCCATCAGAGACAGGGGCGACACCGGGGAACTGTTTTTT. It encodes CAIRDRGDTGELFF.

This clonotype was seen many times. The V call is TRBV5-1, the J call TRBJ2-6; 9 bases are shared with TRBD1. Germline lookup yields CDR1 SGHRS and CDR2 YFSETQ. There are 20 residues in the CDR3. V lost 0 bases to trimming and J lost 1 base; unmatched junction nucleotides: 11. The CDR3 DNA follows: TGCGCCAGCAGCTTGGCCGGGCACGGGGGACAGGGATCTGGGGCCAACGTCCTGACTTTC. Translation: CASSLAGHGGQGSGANVLTF.

This chain uses TRBV28 with TRBJ2-2; D gene ambiguous. CDR1 MDHEN and CDR2 SYDVKM come from the germline V gene. The CDR3 extends over 13 amino acids. Deletions cut 7 bases from V and 0 bases from J, with 6 bases between. CDR3 DNA: TGTGCCAGCATTGGCACGAACACCGGGGAGCTGTTTTTT. Its protein product is CASIGTNTGELFF.

There are a few counts of this clonotype. The J gene is TRBJ1-4, the V gene TRBV9; 8 bases map to TRBD1. The germline V gene has CDR1 SGDLS and CDR2 YYNGEE. The CDR3 is 14 residues long. Trimming removed 5 bases from V and 8 bases from J; junction bases left unmatched: 8. The CDR3 loop is CASSFTGGGEKLFF. In DNA, the CDR3 is TGTGCCAGCAGTTTCACAGGGGGAGGAGAAAAACTGTTTTTT.

The rearrangement links TRBV28 to TRBJ1-1, with D unclear. The V end lost 2 bases, the J end lost 0 bases, and 13 bases lay between the germline ends. There are 16 residues in the CDR3. CDR1 MDHEN and CDR2 SYDVKM come from the germline V gene. CDR3 protein: CASSLALGLVNTEAFF. In nucleotides, the CDR3 is TGTGCCAGCAGTTTAGCCCTAGGACTAGTGAACACTGAAGCTTTCTTT.

As regards this clonotype: This may come from a read error, since a much larger clone is one base off. J is TRBJ2-3 and V is TRBV11-2, with D hard to call. V was shortened by 3 bases and J by 4 bases, with 5 bases between the two germline ends. From germline, CDR1 is SGHAT and CDR2 FQNNGV. The CDR3 extends over 12 amino acids. CDR3 sequence (DNA): TGTGCCAGCAGCTTTGCGCCAGATACGCAGTATTTT. Translated: CASSFAPDTQYF. Filled out from reference TRBV11-2 and TRBJ2-3, the complete variable domain reads EAGVAQSPRYKIIEKRQSVAFWCNPISGHATLYWYQQILGQGPKLLIQFQNNGVVDDSQLPKDRFSAERLKGVDSTLKIQPAKLEDSAVYLCASSFAPDTQYFGPGTRLTVL.

This clonotype was recorded many times. This chain uses TRBV20-1 with TRBJ2-7; 9 bases line up with TRBD2. Germline V gives CDR1 DFQATT, CDR2 SNEGSKA (reference sequence). The CDR3 consists of 16 residues. V shed 6 bases, J shed 2 bases, and the junction held 14 bases outside the gene matches. Here the CDR3 DNA reads TGCAGTGCCCTACGGAGTAGTAGCGGGAGTCCCTACGAGCAGTACTTC. It encodes CSALRSSSGSPYEQYF.

The rearrangement uses TRBV28 and TRBJ1-2; the match to TRBD1 covers 8 bases. Germline CDR1 reads MDHEN; CDR2 reads SYDVKM. The CDR3 covers 11 residues. The DNA of the CDR3 is TGTGCAGAAACAGGGGGAGATGGCTACACCTTC. Translated, it gives CAETGGDGYTF.

This clonotype was counted ten times or more. The CDR3 nucleotides are TGTGCCAGCAGTTTAGGTGTCTCTGGAAACACCATATATTTT. It is translated as CASSLGVSGNTIYF. The J gene is TRBJ1-3, the V gene TRBV12-3 or TRBV12-4; the D is unclear. This CDR3 is 14 amino acids long. V was shortened by 1 base and J by 0 bases, with 4 bases between the two germline ends.

This clonotype was recorded many times. The chain joins TRBV3-1 to TRBJ2-7; 9 bases are a match to TRBD2. With 1 base clipped from V and 3 bases from J, the junction kept 4 bases outside the gene matches. The CDR3 is made up of 15 amino acids. Germline lookup yields CDR1 LGHDT and CDR2 YNNKEL (reference sequence). For the CDR3, the DNA is TGTGCCAGCAGCCAAGTCCCTAGCGGGGTCTACGAGCAGTACTTC. As protein: CASSQVPSGVYEQYF.

The genes are TRBV12-3 or TRBV12-4 and TRBJ2-1; 9 positions match TRBD2. Unmatched junction bases numbered 14, after V lost 4 bases and J lost 7 bases. The CDR3 is 17 amino acids. The DNA of the CDR3 is TGTGCCAGCAGTTCGGGGGGCGGGAGGGCCCCCGTAAATGAGCAGTTCTTC. Translating gives CASSSGGGRAPVNEQFF.

This clonotype was counted only a few times. The gene calls are TRBV7-2 and TRBJ2-5, with 11 bases that match TRBD2. CDR3 size: 18 residues. With V trimmed by 1 base and J by 1 base, 8 bases remained unmatched. Germline CDR1 and CDR2: SGHTA and FQGNSA. This CDR3 reads CASSLVVGGLAAQETQYF. The DNA of the CDR3 is TGTGCCAGCAGCTTAGTCGTAGGGGGACTAGCGGCCCAAGAGACCCAGTACTTC.

V gene TRBV5-1 combines with J gene TRBJ2-7; 12 bases are shared with TRBD2. The germline V gene has CDR1 SGHRS and CDR2 YFSETQ. CDR3 length: 14 residues. V shed 5 bases, J shed 7 bases, and the junction held 7 bases outside the gene matches. The CDR3 coding sequence is TGCGCCAGCAGGATGACTAGCGGGAGTGGTGAGCAGTACTTC. This codes for CASRMTSGSGEQYF.

There are many counts of this clonotype. The chain joins TRBV3-1 to TRBJ2-2, with TRBD1 matching 9 bases. Germline loops: CDR1 LGHDT, CDR2 YNNKEL (reference sequence). This CDR3 spans 15 amino acids. Trimming removed 2 bases from V and 7 bases from J; junction bases left unmatched: 5. The CDR3: CASSQRTGDGGELFF. CDR3 DNA sequence: TGTGCCAGCAGCCAACGGACAGGGGACGGCGGGGAGCTGTTTTTT.

This clonotype turned up a few times. The V call is TRBV29-1, the J call TRBJ2-5; TRBD2 matches at 14 bases. This CDR3 is built from 13 residues. Germline CDR1 is SQVTM and CDR2 is ANQGSEA. Trimming took 7 bases from V and 8 from J; bases not matched to a gene: 6. CDR3 sequence (DNA): TGCAGCGCCAGGACTAGCGGGAGGAGCACCCAGTACTTC. It yields the protein CSARTSGRSTQYF.

This clonotype was found many times. DNA for the CDR3: TGCGCCAGCAGCGCAGGACTAGCGGCGAAGGCCTACAATGAGCAGTTCTTC. Translated, it gives CASSAGLAAKAYNEQFF. The chain joins TRBV5-1 to TRBJ2-1; TRBD2 agrees at 10 bases. Germline V CDR1 and CDR2: SGHRS, YFSETQ. The CDR3 sequence is 17 residues long. The V and J ends lost 4 bases and 2 bases, in that order; junction bases with no gene match: 9.

The chain combines TRBV7-9 with TRBJ2-1; TRBD2 aligns across 7 bases. The CDR3 is made up of 16 amino acids. J lost 0 bases, V lost 4 bases, and 6 bases had no gene match. Looked up from germline, CDR1 is SEHNR and CDR2 is FQNEAQ (reference sequence). CDR3 bases: TGTGCCAGCAGCTCCGCCGGCGGGAGCTCCTACAATGAGCAGTTCTTC. It translates to CASSSAGGSSYNEQFF.

V gene TRBV19 combines with J gene TRBJ2-1; 9 bases align to TRBD2. The V segment lost 5 bases and the J segment 7 bases; nucleotides outside the gene matches: 6. The CDR3 runs to 14 residues. Germline loops: CDR1 LNHDA, CDR2 SQIVND (reference sequence). The DNA of the CDR3 is TGTGCCAGTAGTCCGGCGGGGGGGGGAAATGAGCAGTTCTTC. This translates into CASSPAGGGNEQFF.

This clonotype was counted a few times. This chain connects TRBV5-4 to TRBJ2-1, with D unresolved. Trimming removed 4 bases from V and 5 bases from J, with 13 bases in between. Per the germline V gene, CDR1 is SGHNT and CDR2 is YYREEE (reference sequence). The CDR3 extends over 14 amino acids. CDR3 DNA: TGTGCCAGCAGCACCGGGTATGGGAACAATGAGCAGTTCTTC. It yields the protein CASSTGYGNNEQFF.